This entry describes one TCR beta chain. The target antigen is unknown. Assay: immunoSEQ multiplex PCR; the TCRdb copy retains only in-frame clones and omits some. Among fewer than 120,000 clones listed, roughly 90% were seen once. This specimen comes from a study of T cell responses to AZD1222 COVID-19 vaccine. Trimming shortened V by 1 base and J by 2 bases, and 13 bases separated the two germline ends. Germline values: CDR1 SGHRS, CDR2 YFSETQ. The length of the CDR3 is 15 residues. Study-wide points: CD4 TCRs linked to vaccination spanned spike, dominating at 160-218 and 743-854. Donors in the cohort were predominantly white British and more often female, and clonal diversity was possibly underestimated.

The sequencing here drew on peripheral blood, taken 28 days after the second AZD1222 dose. The chain uses TRBV5-1 and TRBJ2-7; D is possibly TRBD1 (5 bases). The receptor was isolated from an adult who received the AZD1222 COVID-19 vaccine. CDR3 nucleotides: TGCGCCAGCAGCTTGTATGAAACAGGAGCCTACGAGCAGTACTTC. The encoded protein is CASSLYETGAYEQYF.